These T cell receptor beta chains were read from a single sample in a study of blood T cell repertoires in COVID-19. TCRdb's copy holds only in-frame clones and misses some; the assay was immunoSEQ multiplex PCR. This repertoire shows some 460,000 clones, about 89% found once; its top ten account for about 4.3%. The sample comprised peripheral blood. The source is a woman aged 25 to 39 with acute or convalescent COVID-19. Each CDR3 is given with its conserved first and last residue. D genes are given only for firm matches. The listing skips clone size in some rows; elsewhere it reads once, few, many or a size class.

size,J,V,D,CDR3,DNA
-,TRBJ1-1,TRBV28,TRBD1,CASSLKPRDRVSEAFF,TGTGCCAGCAGTTTAAAACCCCGGGACAGGGTCTCTGAAGCTTTCTTT
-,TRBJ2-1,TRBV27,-,CASSSIANEQFF,TGTGCCAGCAGTTCAATAGCCAATGAGCAGTTCTTC
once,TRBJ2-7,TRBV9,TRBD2,CASSASGTSYEQYF,TGTGCCAGCAGCGCTAGCGGGACCTCCTACGAGCAGTACTTC
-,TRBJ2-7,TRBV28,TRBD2,CASSLAGGPAYEQYF,TGTGCCAGCAGTTTAGCGGGGGGGCCAGCCTACGAGCAGTACTTC
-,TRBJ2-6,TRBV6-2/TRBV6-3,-,CASSYSVQTGANVLTF,TGTGCCAGCAGTTACTCCGTACAGACTGGGGCCAACGTCCTGACTTTC
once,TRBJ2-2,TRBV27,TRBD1,CASSPTGTGGDGELFF,TGTGCCAGCAGCCCCACCGGGACAGGGGGCGACGGGGAGCTGTTTTTT
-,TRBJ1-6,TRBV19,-,CASSQRQEINSPLHF,TGTGCCAGTAGTCAACGACAAGAAATAAATTCACCCCTCCACTTT
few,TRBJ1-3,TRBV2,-,CASRTGSGRADTIYF,TGTGCCAGCAGGACCGGCTCTGGCCGCGCGGACACCATATATTTT
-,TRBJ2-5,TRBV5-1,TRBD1,CASSGTDRRGKTQYF,TGCGCCAGCAGCGGTACGGACAGGCGCGGAAAGACCCAGTACTTC
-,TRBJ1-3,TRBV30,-,CAWSRGYPGGSGNTIYF,TGTGCCTGGAGCCGGGGTTATCCCGGGGGCTCTGGAAACACCATATATTTT
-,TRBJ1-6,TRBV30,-,CAWSVLEDNPSPLHF,TGTGCCTGGAGTGTACTGGAGGATAACCCTTCACCCCTCCACTTT
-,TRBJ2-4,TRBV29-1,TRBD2,CSVVLGAGGKNIQYF,TGCAGCGTTGTCTTAGGAGCGGGGGGGAAAAACATTCAGTACTTC
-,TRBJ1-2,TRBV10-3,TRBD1,CAISETGQGARGHGYTF,TGTGCCATCAGTGAGACGGGACAGGGGGCGCGGGGGCACGGCTACACCTTC
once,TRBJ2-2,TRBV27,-,CASRWGVNTGELFF,TGTGCCAGCAGGTGGGGGGTGAACACCGGGGAGCTGTTTTTT
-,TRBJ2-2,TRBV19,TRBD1,CASSMTGRNTGELFF,TGTGCCAGTAGTATGACAGGGAGAAACACCGGGGAGCTGTTTTTT
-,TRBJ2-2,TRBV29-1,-,CSGQQGTGELFF,TGCAGCGGACAACAGGGTACCGGGGAGCTGTTTTTT
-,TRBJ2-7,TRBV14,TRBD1,CASSHFDRGRYEQYF,TGTGCCAGCAGCCACTTCGACAGGGGGCGGTACGAGCAGTACTTC
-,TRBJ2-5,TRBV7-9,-,CASSQSAPETQYF,TGTGCCAGCAGTCAAAGCGCCCCGGAGACCCAGTACTTC
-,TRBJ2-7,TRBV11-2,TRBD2,CASSLLAGFSYEQYF,TGTGCCAGCAGCTTGCTAGCGGGGTTCTCCTACGAGCAGTACTTC
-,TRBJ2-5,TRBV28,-,CASSFGGEVPRAQYF,TGTGCCAGCAGTTTCGGAGGGGAGGTACCACGGGCCCAGTACTTC
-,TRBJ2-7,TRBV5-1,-,CASSLAQKYEQYF,TGCGCCAGCAGCTTGGCTCAGAAATACGAGCAGTACTTC
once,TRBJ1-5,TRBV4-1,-,CASSQVYRAYSNQPQHF,TGCGCCAGCAGCCAAGTTTACCGAGCGTATAGCAATCAGCCCCAGCATTTT
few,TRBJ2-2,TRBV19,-,CASSIGNGGTGELFF,TGTGCCAGTAGTATAGGTAACGGGGGCACCGGGGAGCTGTTTTTT
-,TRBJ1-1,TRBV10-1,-,CASSGQWNTEAFF,TGCGCCAGCAGTGGTCAGTGGAACACTGAAGCTTTCTTT
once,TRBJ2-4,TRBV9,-,CASSSWQGKNIQYF,TGTGCCAGCAGCTCCTGGCAGGGGAAAAACATTCAGTACTTC
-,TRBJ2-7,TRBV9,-,CASSVGGGLGEQYF,TGTGCCAGCAGCGTAGGTGGAGGGCTGGGTGAGCAGTACTTC
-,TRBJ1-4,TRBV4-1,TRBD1,CASSQTGLGEKLFF,TGCGCCAGCAGCCAGACAGGGCTGGGTGAAAAACTGTTTTTT
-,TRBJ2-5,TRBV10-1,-,CASSESSGVLETQYF,TGCGCCAGCAGTGAGTCGTCAGGGGTTCTCGAGACCCAGTACTTC
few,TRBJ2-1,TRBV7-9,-,CASSPRTVYNEQFF,TGTGCCAGCAGCCCCCGGACAGTTTACAATGAGCAGTTCTTC
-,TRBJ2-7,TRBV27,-,CASSLQAAYEQYF,TGTGCCAGCAGTTTACAGGCCGCCTACGAGCAGTACTTC
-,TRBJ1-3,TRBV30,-,CAWSHPGAGNTIYF,TGTGCCTGGAGTCACCCCGGGGCTGGAAACACCATATATTTT
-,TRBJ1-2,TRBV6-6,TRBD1,CASSYSSGTGVGYTF,TGTGCCAGCAGTTACTCCTCCGGGACAGGGGTCGGCTACACCTTC
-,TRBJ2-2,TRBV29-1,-,CSATGPSTGELFF,TGCAGCGCAACAGGGCCCAGCACCGGGGAGCTGTTTTTT
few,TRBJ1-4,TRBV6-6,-,CASSQRTVDATNEKLFF,TGTGCCAGCAGTCAGCGGACAGTGGATGCAACTAATGAAAAACTGTTTTTT
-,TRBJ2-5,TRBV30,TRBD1,CAWSHRGETQYF,TGTGCCTGGAGTCACAGGGGAGAGACCCAGTACTTC
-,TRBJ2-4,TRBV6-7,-,CAWGARVEDVSKNIQYF,TGTGCCTGGGGAGCTAGAGTAGAGGATGTGTCCAAAAACATTCAGTACTTC
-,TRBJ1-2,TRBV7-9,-,CASSLDRTGGYTF,TGTGCCAGCAGCTTAGATCGGACGGGGGGCTACACCTTC
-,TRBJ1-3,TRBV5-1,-,CASSLTGSTTRNTIYF,TGCGCCAGCAGCTTGACGGGGTCCACAACCCGTAACACCATATATTTT
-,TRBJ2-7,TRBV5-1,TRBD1,CASSPGQGRQYF,TGCGCCAGCAGCCCTGGACAGGGCCGGCAGTACTTC
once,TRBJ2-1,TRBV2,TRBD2,CASSRSPPSGGHNEQFF,TGTGCCAGCAGTCGCTCCCCGCCAAGCGGGGGTCACAATGAGCAGTTCTTC
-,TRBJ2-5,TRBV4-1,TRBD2,CASSQFAGGAETQYF,TGCGCCAGCAGCCAATTTGCGGGGGGGGCAGAGACCCAGTACTTC
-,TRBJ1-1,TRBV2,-,CASSDNRAGAFF,TGTGCCAGCAGTGATAACAGGGCAGGAGCTTTCTTT
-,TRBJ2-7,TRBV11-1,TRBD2,CASSLGVGGGTYEQYF,TGTGCCAGCAGCTTAGGGGTCGGCGGGGGGACCTACGAGCAGTACTTC